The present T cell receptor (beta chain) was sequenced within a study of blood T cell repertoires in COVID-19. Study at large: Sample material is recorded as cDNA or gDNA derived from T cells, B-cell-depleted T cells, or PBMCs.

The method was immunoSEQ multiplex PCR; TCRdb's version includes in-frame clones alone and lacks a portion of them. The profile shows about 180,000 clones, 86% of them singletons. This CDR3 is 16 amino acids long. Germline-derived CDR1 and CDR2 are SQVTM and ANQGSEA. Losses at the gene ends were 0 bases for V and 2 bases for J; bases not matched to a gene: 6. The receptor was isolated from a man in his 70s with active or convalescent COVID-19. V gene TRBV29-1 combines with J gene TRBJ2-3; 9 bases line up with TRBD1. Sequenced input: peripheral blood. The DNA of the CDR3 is TGCAGCGTTGAAGATCTGGACAGGGGTTTCACAGATACGCAGTATTTT. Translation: CSVEDLDRGFTDTQYF.